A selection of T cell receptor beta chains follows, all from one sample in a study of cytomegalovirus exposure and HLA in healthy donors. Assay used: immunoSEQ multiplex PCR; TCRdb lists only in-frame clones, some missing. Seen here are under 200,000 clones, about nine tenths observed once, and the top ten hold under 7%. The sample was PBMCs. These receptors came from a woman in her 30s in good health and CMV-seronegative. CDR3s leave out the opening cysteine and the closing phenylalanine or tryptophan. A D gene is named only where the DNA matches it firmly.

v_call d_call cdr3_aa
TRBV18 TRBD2 ASSPRGSGGEETQY
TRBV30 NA AWNPSVQETQY
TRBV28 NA ASSFVEIGDEQY
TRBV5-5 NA ASSMVATEKQF
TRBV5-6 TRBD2 ASSLGTSGYYEQY
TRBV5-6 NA ASSLEGGGPNEQF
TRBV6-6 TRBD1 ATTDRADTIY
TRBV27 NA ASTPSGNTEAF
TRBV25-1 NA ASSPGNTEAF
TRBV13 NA ASSLDEKLF
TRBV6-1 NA ASSEFQGQNTEAF